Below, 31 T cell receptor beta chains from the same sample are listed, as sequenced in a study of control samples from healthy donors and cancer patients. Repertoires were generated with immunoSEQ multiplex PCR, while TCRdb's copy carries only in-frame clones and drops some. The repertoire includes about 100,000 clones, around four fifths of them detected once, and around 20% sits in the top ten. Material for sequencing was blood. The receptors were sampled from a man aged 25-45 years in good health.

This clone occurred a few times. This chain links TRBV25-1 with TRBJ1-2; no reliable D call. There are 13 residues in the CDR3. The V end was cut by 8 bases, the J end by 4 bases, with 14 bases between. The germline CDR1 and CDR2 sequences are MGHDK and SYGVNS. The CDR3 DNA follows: TGTGCCAGCGCCCCCGGTGGTGGCTATGGCTACACCTTC. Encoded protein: CASAPGGGYGYTF.

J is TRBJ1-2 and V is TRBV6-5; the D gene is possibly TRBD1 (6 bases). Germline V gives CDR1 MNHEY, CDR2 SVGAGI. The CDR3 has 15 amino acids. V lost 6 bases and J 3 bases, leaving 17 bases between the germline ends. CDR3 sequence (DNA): TGTGCCAGCAGGAGAAATAAACAGGGAGACTATGGCTACACCTTC. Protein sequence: CASRRNKQGDYGYTF.

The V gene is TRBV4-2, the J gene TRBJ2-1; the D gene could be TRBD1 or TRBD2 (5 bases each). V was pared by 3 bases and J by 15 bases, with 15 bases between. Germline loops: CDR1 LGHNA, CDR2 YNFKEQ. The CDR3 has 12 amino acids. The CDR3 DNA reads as TGTGCCAGCAGCCAGGTATTGGGGGATCCGTTCTTC. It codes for CASSQVLGDPFF.

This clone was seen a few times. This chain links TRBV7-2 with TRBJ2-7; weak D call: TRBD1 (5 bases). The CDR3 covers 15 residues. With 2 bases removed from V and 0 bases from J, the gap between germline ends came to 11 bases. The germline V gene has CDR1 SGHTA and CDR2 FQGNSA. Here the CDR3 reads CASSLTHRTSYEQYF. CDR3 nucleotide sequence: TGTGCCAGCAGCTTAACTCACAGGACCTCCTACGAGCAGTACTTC.

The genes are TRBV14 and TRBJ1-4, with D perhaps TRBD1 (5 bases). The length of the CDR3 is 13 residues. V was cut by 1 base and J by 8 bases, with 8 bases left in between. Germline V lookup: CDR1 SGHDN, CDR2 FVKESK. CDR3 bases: TGTGCCAGCAGCCAAGTATGGGGGGAAAAACTGTTTTTT. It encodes CASSQVWGEKLFF.

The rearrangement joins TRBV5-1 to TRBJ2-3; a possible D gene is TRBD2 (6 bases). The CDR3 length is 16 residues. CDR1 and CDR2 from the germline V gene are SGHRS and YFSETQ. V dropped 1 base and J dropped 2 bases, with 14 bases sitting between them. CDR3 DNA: TGCGCCAGCAGCTTGAGGACGGGAGATTTCACAGATACGCAGTATTTT. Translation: CASSLRTGDFTDTQYF. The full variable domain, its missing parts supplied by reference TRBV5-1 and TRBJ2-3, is KAGVTQTPRYLIKTRGQQVTLSCSPISGHRSVSWYQQTPGQGLQFLFEYFSETQRNKGNFPGRFSGRQFSNSRSEMNVSTLELGDSALYLCASSLRTGDFTDTQYFGPGTRLTVL.

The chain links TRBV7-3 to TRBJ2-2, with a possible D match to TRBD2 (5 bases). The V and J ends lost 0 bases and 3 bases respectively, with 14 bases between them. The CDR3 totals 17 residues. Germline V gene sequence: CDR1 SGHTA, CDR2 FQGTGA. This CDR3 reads CASSLTPDGGHTGELFF. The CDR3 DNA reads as TGTGCCAGCAGCTTAACGCCGGATGGCGGGCACACCGGGGAGCTGTTTTTT.

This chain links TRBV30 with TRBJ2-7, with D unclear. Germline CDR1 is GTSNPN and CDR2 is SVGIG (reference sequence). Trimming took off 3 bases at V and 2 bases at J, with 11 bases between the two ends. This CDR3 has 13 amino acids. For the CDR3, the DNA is TGTGCCTGGAGAAGGGTTAGCACCTACGAGCAGTACTTC. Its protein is CAWRRVSTYEQYF.

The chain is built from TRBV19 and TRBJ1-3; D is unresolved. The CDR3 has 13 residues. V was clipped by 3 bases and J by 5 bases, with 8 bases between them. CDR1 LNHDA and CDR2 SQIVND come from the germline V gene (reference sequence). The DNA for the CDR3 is TGTGCCAGTAGTATCGCCCGGAGAAACACCATATATTTT. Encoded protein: CASSIARRNTIYF.

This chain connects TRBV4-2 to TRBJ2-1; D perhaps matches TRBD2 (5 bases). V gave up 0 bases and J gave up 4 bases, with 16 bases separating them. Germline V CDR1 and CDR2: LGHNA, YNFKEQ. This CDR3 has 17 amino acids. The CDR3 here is CASSQEYRGWGYNEQFF. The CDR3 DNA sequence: TGTGCCAGCAGCCAAGAATATCGCGGGTGGGGATACAATGAGCAGTTCTTC.

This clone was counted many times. Here the CDR3 reads CASTRDPRETQYF. The DNA for the CDR3 is TGTGCCAGCACCCGGGATCCTAGGGAGACCCAGTACTTC. This chain connects TRBV2 to TRBJ2-5, with D possibly matching TRBD2 (5 bases). Trimming stripped 7 bases from V and 5 bases from J, with 14 bases between. CDR1 is SNHLY, CDR2 FYNNEI, per germline. The CDR3 has 13 amino acids.

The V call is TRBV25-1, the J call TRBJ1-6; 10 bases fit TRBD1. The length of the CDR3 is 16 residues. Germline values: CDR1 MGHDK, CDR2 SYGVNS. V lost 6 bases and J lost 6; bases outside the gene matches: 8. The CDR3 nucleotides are TGTGCCAGCAGCGCTGACAGGGGGCTGGGTAATTCACCCCTCCACTTT. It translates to CASSADRGLGNSPLHF.

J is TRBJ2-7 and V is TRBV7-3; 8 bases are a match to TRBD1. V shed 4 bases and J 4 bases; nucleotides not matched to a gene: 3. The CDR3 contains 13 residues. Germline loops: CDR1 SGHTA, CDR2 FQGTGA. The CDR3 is CASSSTGGYEQYF. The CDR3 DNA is TGTGCCAGCAGCTCTACAGGGGGGTACGAGCAGTACTTC.

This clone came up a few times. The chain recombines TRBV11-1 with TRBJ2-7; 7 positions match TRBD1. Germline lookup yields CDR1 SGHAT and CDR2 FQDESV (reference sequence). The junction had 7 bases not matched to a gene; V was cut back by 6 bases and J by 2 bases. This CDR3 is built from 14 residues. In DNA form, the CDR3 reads TGTGCCAGCAGACCTCGACAGGGCACCTACGAGCAGTACTTC. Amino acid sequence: CASRPRQGTYEQYF.

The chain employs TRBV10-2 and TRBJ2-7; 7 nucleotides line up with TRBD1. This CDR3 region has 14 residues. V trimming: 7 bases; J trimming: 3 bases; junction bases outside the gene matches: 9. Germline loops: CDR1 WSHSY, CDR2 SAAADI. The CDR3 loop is CASTLGQTNYEQYF. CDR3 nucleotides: TGCGCCAGCACCTTGGGACAGACTAACTACGAGCAGTACTTC.

Here the CDR3 DNA reads TGTGCCAGCAGTTACCGCAGGGGAGGCACTGAAGCTTTCTTT. As protein: CASSYRRGGTEAFF. This sequence joins TRBV7-9 and TRBJ1-1; possibly TRBD1 for D (6 bases). V was shortened by 6 bases and J by 4 bases, with 15 bases between the two germline ends. CDR1 and CDR2 from the germline V gene are SEHNR and FQNEAQ (reference sequence). CDR3 length equals 14 residues.

Here the CDR3 DNA reads TGCGCCAGCAGCTTTGAGGGGAACAATGAGCAGTTCTTC. Encoded protein: CASSFEGNNEQFF. The rearrangement uses TRBV5-1 and TRBJ2-1; D is perhaps TRBD1 or TRBD2 (5 bases each). This CDR3 is built from 13 residues. Trimming took 2 bases from V and 5 from J, leaving 8 bases between them. Germline V lookup: CDR1 SGHRS, CDR2 YFSETQ.

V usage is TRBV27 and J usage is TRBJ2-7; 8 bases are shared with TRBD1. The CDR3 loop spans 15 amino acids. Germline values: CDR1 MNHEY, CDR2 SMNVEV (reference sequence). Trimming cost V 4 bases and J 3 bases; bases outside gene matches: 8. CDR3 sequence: CASSSIGQGGYEQYF. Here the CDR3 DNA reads TGTGCCAGCAGTTCCATCGGACAGGGCGGCTACGAGCAGTACTTC.

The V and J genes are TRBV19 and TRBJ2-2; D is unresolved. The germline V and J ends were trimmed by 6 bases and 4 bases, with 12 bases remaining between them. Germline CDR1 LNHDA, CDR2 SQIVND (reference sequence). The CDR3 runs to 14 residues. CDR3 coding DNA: TGTGCCAGTAGGCCAGAGCCTTTCACCGGGGAGCTGTTTTTT. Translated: CASRPEPFTGELFF.

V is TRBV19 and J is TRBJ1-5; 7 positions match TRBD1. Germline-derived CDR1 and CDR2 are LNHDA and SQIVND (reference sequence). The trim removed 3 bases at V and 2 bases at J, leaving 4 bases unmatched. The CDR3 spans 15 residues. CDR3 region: CASSIYRGGNQPQHF. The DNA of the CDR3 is TGTGCCAGTAGTATCTACAGGGGCGGCAATCAGCCCCAGCATTTT.

The CDR3: CASSQGISLSNQPQHF. CDR3 sequence (DNA): TGCGCCAGCAGCCAGGGAATCAGTTTGAGCAATCAGCCCCAGCATTTT. The chain joins TRBV4-1 to TRBJ1-5; no definite D call. The CDR3 is 16 amino acids. The V gene lost 3 bases and the J gene lost 1 base, with 13 bases spanning the gap. CDR1 and CDR2 (germline): MGHRA, YSYEKL.

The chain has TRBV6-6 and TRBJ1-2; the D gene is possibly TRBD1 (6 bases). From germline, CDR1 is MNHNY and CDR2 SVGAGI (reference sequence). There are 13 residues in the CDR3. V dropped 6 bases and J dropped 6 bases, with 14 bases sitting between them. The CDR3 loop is CASSQTGSNGYTF. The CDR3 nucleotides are TGTGCCAGCAGCCAGACAGGATCCAATGGCTACACCTTC.

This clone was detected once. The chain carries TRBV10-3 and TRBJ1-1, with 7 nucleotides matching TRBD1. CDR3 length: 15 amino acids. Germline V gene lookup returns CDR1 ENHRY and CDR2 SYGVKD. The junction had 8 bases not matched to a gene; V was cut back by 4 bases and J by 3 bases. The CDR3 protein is CAISVGQLAYTEAFF. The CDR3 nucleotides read TGTGCCATCAGTGTGGGACAGCTTGCCTACACTGAAGCTTTCTTT.

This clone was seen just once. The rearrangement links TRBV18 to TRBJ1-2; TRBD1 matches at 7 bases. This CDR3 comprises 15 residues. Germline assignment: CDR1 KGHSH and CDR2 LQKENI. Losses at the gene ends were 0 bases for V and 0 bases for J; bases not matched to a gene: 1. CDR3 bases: TGTGCCAGCTCACCACCCGGGACAGCTAACTATGGCTACACCTTC. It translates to CASSPPGTANYGYTF. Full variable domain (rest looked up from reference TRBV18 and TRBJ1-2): NAGVMQNPRHLVRRRGQEARLRCSPMKGHSHVYWYRQLPEEGLKFMVYLQKENIIDESGMPKERFSAEFPKEGPSILRIQQVVRGDSAAYFCASSPPGTANYGYTFGSGTRLTVV.

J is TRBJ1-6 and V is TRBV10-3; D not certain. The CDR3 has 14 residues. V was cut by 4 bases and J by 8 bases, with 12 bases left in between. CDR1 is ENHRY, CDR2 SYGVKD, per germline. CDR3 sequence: CAISAGGNDSPLHF. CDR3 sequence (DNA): TGTGCCATCAGTGCGGGTGGGAATGATTCACCCCTCCACTTT.

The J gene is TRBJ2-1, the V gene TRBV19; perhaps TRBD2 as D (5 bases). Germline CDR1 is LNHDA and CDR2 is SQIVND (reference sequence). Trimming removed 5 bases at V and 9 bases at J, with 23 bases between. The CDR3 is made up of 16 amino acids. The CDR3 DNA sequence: TGTGCCAGTAGTGAGGCGAGGGTACGGATATTGCCTGAGCAGTTCTTC. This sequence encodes CASSEARVRILPEQFF.

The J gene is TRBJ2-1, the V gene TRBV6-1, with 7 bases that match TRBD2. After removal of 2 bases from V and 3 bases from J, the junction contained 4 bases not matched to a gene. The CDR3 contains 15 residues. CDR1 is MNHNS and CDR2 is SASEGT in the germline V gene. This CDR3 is CASSELVAGYNEQFF. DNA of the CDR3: TGTGCCAGCAGTGAACTTGTAGCGGGCTACAATGAGCAGTTCTTC.

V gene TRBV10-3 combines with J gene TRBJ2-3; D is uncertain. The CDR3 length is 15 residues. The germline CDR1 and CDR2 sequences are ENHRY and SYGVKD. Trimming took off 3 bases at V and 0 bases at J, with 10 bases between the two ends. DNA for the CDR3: TGTGCCATCAGTGAATCTGAGGTTAGCACAGATACGCAGTATTTT. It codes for CAISESEVSTDTQYF.

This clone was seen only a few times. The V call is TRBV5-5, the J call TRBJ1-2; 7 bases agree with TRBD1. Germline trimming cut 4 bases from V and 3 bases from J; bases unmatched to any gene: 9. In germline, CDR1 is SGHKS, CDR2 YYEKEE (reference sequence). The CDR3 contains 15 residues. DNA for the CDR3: TGTGCCAGCAGCACAGGGGATGGGACAGACTATGGCTACACCTTC. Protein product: CASSTGDGTDYGYTF. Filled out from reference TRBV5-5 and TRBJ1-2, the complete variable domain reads DAGVTQSPTHLIKTRGQQVTLRCSPISGHKSVSWYQQVLGQGPQFIFQYYEKEERGRGNFPDRFSARQFPNYSSELNVNALLLGDSALYLCASSTGDGTDYGYTFGSGTRLTVV.

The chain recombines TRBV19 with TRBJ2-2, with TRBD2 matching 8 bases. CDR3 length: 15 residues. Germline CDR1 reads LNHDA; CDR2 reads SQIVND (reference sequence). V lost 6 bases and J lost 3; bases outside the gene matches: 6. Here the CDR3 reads CASRLAGTDTGELFF. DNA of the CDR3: TGTGCCAGTAGGTTAGCGGGGACGGACACCGGGGAGCTGTTTTTT.

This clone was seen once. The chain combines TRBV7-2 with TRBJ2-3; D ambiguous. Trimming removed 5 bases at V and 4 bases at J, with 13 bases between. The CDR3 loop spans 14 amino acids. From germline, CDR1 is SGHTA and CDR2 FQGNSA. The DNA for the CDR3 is TGTGCCAGCAGCGTTCAGGCCCCCCCAGATACGCAGTATTTT. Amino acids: CASSVQAPPDTQYF. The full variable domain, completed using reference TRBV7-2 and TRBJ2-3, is GAGVSQSPSNKVTEKGKDVELRCDPISGHTALYWYRQSLGQGLEFLIYFQGNSAPDKSGLPSDRFSAERTGGSVSTLTIQRTQQEDSAVYLCASSVQAPPDTQYFGPGTRLTVL.